This TCR beta chain was captured by sequencing in a study of molecular identifiers for immune sequencing clone quantification. In its sample, this clonotype was seen many times. J lost 2 bases, V lost 3 bases, and 7 bases had no gene match. This CDR3 region has 15 residues. Sorted naive CD8 T cells were those defined as CD8+CD4-CCR7+CD45RA+. TCRdb redid the calling of the PCR reads with MiXCR, one entry per CDR3 protein. This table has 400,000 to 600,000 distinct CDR3 sequences, roughly a fifth appearing once. Material: naive CD8+ T cells from blood, with Jurkat cell RNA spiked in. Subset: FACS-sorted CD8+CD4-CCR7+CD45RA+ naive T cells. The genes are TRBV23-1 and TRBJ2-7; 7 bases map to TRBD1. TRBV23-1 is flagged as an ORF with uncertain function. The receptor was derived from a human donor in good health. Some libraries in this study had Jurkat cell RNA spiked in. Here the CDR3 DNA reads TGCGCCAGCAGTCACCAGGACAGGTTGGCCTACGAGCAGTACTTC. Its protein product is CASSHQDRLAYEQYF.